The next 20 T cell receptor beta chains were all read from a single sample in a study of Graves' ophthalmopathy and Graves' hyperthyroidism. Researchers took RNA transcripts and amplified TCR beta CDR3 regions from them. First-round RT-PCR used HTBI primers; second-round multiplex PCR followed. One entry per CDR3 protein, called by TCRdb with MiXCR from the multiplex PCR reads. The sample lists some 150,000 distinct CDR3 sequences, around two fifths occurring once. The sequencing sample was made of peripheral blood. The receptors were gathered from a man aged 25 to 40 with Graves' ophthalmopathy.

V usage is TRBV6-2 or TRBV6-3 and J usage is TRBJ2-7; 8 bases are shared with TRBD2. The CDR3 extends over 13 amino acids. Germline CDR1 reads MNHEY; CDR2 reads SVGEGT. V lost 8 bases and J lost 5; bases outside the gene matches: 8. The CDR3, as DNA: TGTGCCAGCCTCGGACTAGCAGATGACGAGCAGTACTTC. This sequence encodes CASLGLADDEQYF.

DNA for the CDR3: TGTGCCAGCACCCCTCTGACTGAAGCTTTCTTT. It codes for CASTPLTEAFF. This chain connects TRBV12-3 or TRBV12-4 to TRBJ1-1, with D unresolved. Trimming pared 7 bases from V and 5 bases from J, leaving 8 bases between. The CDR3 loop spans 11 amino acids.

This clonotype was seen ten or more times. The chain joins TRBV2 to TRBJ1-1, with 7 bases matching TRBD1. The CDR3 covers 14 residues. Losses at the gene ends were 6 bases for V and 1 base for J; bases not matched to a gene: 5. Germline V gene sequence: CDR1 SNHLY, CDR2 FYNNEI. CDR3 nucleotides: TGTGCCAGCAGAAAAAGGGGGCAGAACACTGAAGCTTTCTTT. Amino acid sequence: CASRKRGQNTEAFF.

This clonotype was counted at least ten times. The V gene is TRBV20-1, the J gene TRBJ2-7, with D tentatively TRBD1 or TRBD2 (5 bases each). V was shortened by 5 bases and J by 0 bases, with 11 bases between the two germline ends. CDR3 size: 13 residues. Per the germline V gene, CDR1 is DFQATT and CDR2 is SNEGSKA (reference sequence). The CDR3 DNA sequence: TGCAGTGCTGGCCGGGACGACTCCTACGAGCAGTACTTC. It is translated as CSAGRDDSYEQYF.

The genes are TRBV6-5 and TRBJ1-6; 7 nucleotides line up with TRBD1. V was clipped by 2 bases and J by 5 bases; unmatched bases: 0. The CDR3 loop spans 14 amino acids. Germline V gene sequence: CDR1 MNHEY, CDR2 SVGAGI. CDR3 residues: CASSYGTDNSPLHF. As DNA, the CDR3 is TGTGCCAGCAGTTACGGGACAGATAATTCACCCCTCCACTTT.

This clonotype was found many times. This chain connects TRBV9 to TRBJ1-1; 8 bases fit TRBD1. The germline gives CDR1 SGDLS, CDR2 YYNGEE. J was trimmed by 5 bases and V by 0 bases; bases with no gene match: 6. This CDR3 contains 15 residues. The CDR3 DNA is TGTGCCAGCAGCGTAGGAGACAGGGGAATAACTGAAGCTTTCTTT. This gives the protein CASSVGDRGITEAFF.

V usage is TRBV6-1 and J usage is TRBJ1-1; no clear D gene. The V gene lost 4 bases and the J gene lost 1 base, with 7 bases spanning the gap. This CDR3 contains 13 residues. CDR1 and CDR2 from the germline V gene are MNHNS and SASEGT. CDR3 sequence reads: CASSGLRNTEAFF. CDR3 DNA: TGTGCCAGCAGTGGCTTACGGAACACTGAAGCTTTCTTT.

This clonotype was counted ten times or more. The chain has TRBV6-2 or TRBV6-3 and TRBJ1-5, with TRBD1 matching 12 bases. The CDR3 loop spans 17 amino acids. Germline V gene data show CDR1 as MNHEY and CDR2 as SVGEGT. V lost 9 bases and J lost 0; bases outside the gene matches: 9. Here the CDR3 reads CASLSRDRGLSNQPQHF. The CDR3 DNA reads TGTGCCAGTCTTTCCCGGGACAGGGGGCTTAGCAATCAGCCCCAGCATTTT.

The CDR3 protein is CASSRGSDYEQYF. The CDR3 coding sequence is TGTGCCAGCAGCCGGGGGTCCGATTACGAGCAGTACTTC. The chain joins TRBV12-3 or TRBV12-4 to TRBJ2-7; TRBD2 might be the D (6 bases). V lost 6 bases to trimming and J lost 4 bases, with 13 bases between them. There are 13 residues in the CDR3.

The CDR3: CSQGDRPTEAFF. The CDR3 DNA sequence: TGCAGTCAAGGGGACCGGCCCACTGAAGCTTTCTTT. V and J are TRBV20-1 and TRBJ1-1, with D possibly being TRBD1 (5 bases). Germline V lookup: CDR1 DFQATT, CDR2 SNEGSKA (reference sequence). The CDR3 is 12 amino acids. V dropped 8 bases and J dropped 4 bases, with 14 bases sitting between them.

This clonotype was seen many times. The J gene is TRBJ1-1, the V gene TRBV20-1; D is unclear. The CDR3 is made up of 14 amino acids. V dropped 0 bases and J dropped 3 bases, with 11 bases sitting between them. Per the germline V gene, CDR1 is DFQATT and CDR2 is SNEGSKA (reference sequence). CDR3 nucleotide sequence: TGCAGTGCTAGAGATCCCCAAAGGGACACTGAAGCTTTCTTT. This encodes CSARDPQRDTEAFF.

This clonotype was found many times. The chain is built from TRBV7-2 and TRBJ2-7, with D possibly matching TRBD2 (5 bases). Germline lookup yields CDR1 SGHTA and CDR2 FQGNSA. This CDR3 has 13 residues. Trimming removed 5 bases at V and 2 bases at J, with 10 bases between. In DNA form, the CDR3 reads TGTGCCAGCAGCGCGGGCCGAGCCTACGAGCAGTACTTC. Translated: CASSAGRAYEQYF.

The CDR3 sequence is CASSSPPASSGNTIYF. The CDR3 region has the DNA TGTGCCAGCAGTTCTCCCCCAGCGAGCTCTGGAAACACCATATATTTT. The chain couples TRBV28 to TRBJ1-3, with unresolved D. There are 16 residues in the CDR3. Trimming shortened V by 4 bases and J by 0 bases, and 13 bases separated the two germline ends. Per the germline V gene, CDR1 is MDHEN and CDR2 is SYDVKM.

This chain links TRBV6-1 with TRBJ1-5, with TRBD1 as a possible D gene (6 bases). Trimming cost V 8 bases and J 4 bases, with 18 bases left between them. The germline V gene encodes CDR1 MNHNS and CDR2 SASEGT. This CDR3 has 15 residues. CDR3 in DNA: TGTGCCAGCGTCGGACGGGACACCGCAAATCAGCCCCAGCATTTT. This encodes CASVGRDTANQPQHF.

This clonotype has ten or more counts. V usage is TRBV11-3 and J usage is TRBJ2-7, with 8 bases lining up with TRBD2. The CDR3 is 16 amino acids. CDR1 is SGHNT, CDR2 YENEEA, per germline. The V segment lost 5 bases and the J segment 5 bases; nucleotides outside the gene matches: 14. The CDR3 DNA is TGTGCCAGCAGCACCCCCTTTAGCGGGGCCAGCAACGAGCAGTACTTC. It yields the protein CASSTPFSGASNEQYF. The variable domain in full, with the rest retrieved from reference TRBV11-3 and TRBJ2-7, is EAGVVQSPRYKIIEKKQPVAFWCNPISGHNTLYWYLQNLGQGPELLIRYENEEAVDDSQLPKDRFSAERLKGVDSTLKIQPAELGDSAVYLCASSTPFSGASNEQYFGPGTRLTVT.

The chain combines TRBV5-1 with TRBJ1-6; D is perhaps TRBD1 (5 bases). CDR3 length: 14 amino acids. Trimming removed 0 bases at V and 7 bases at J, with 8 bases between. Germline CDR1 reads SGHRS; CDR2 reads YFSETQ. CDR3 nucleotide sequence: TGCGCCAGCAGCTTGGTGGGGGAGAATTCACCCCTCCACTTT. Translation gives CASSLVGENSPLHF. Complete variable domain (other parts from reference TRBV5-1 and TRBJ1-6): KAGVTQTPRYLIKTRGQQVTLSCSPISGHRSVSWYQQTPGQGLQFLFEYFSETQRNKGNFPGRFSGRQFSNSRSEMNVSTLELGDSALYLCASSLVGENSPLHFGNGTRLTVT.

CDR3 bases: TGCGCCAGCAGCTTGTTTCCAGACCCGAACACCGGGGAGCTGTTTTTT. Translating it yields CASSLFPDPNTGELFF. The V call is TRBV5-1, the J call TRBJ2-2, with D unresolved. This CDR3 has 16 residues. V lost 1 base and J 0 bases, leaving 10 bases between the germline ends. Germline V CDR1 and CDR2: SGHRS, YFSETQ.

The J gene is TRBJ1-1, the V gene TRBV24-1; 7 positions agree with TRBD1. From germline, CDR1 is KGHDR and CDR2 SFDVKD. The CDR3 sequence is 13 residues long. V lost 6 bases, J lost 4 bases, and 4 bases stayed unmatched. In nucleotides, the CDR3 is TGTGCCACCAGTAGGGACAGCGGCACTGAAGCTTTCTTT. Translation: CATSRDSGTEAFF.

This clonotype is labeled medium-sized. V gene TRBV12-3 or TRBV12-4 combines with J gene TRBJ1-1, with D maybe TRBD1 (5 bases). The CDR3 contains 13 residues. Trimming removed 6 bases from V and 1 base from J, with 9 bases in between. Written as DNA, the CDR3 is TGTGCCAGCAGCCTGGGACGGAACACTGAAGCTTTCTTT. This sequence encodes CASSLGRNTEAFF.

This clonotype has ten or more counts. The rearrangement joins TRBV15 to TRBJ1-1, with a tentative D call TRBD1 (6 bases). Deletions cut 0 bases from V and 8 bases from J, with 19 bases between. The CDR3 is 16 residues long. The V gene's germline CDR1 is LNHNV and CDR2 YYDKDF (reference sequence). CDR3 sequence reads: CATSRDPGRGLYEAFF. CDR3 in DNA: TGTGCCACCAGCAGAGATCCCGGCAGGGGCCTATACGAAGCTTTCTTT.